One and the same sample provided the 25 T cell receptor beta chains below, sequenced in a study of regulatory T cells in long-lasting Graves disease. Investigators prepared the TCR beta libraries by applying iRepertoire HTBI primers and Arm-PCR of CDR3 regions. TCRdb reprocessed the multiplex PCR reads via MiXCR and lists one record per CDR3 protein. Of some 370,000 distinct CDR3 sequences listed, roughly 24% were seen once; the top ten hold about 27%. Regarding time point: persistent/refractory GD, antithyroid drugs over 5 years with positive TRAb. The TCR library was made from RNA that had been extracted from PBMCs in TRIzol. The sequenced sample was peripheral blood mononuclear cells (PBMCs), obtained when the disease was refractory, from a patient treated with antithyroid drugs. These receptor sequences come from a woman in her thirties or forties with Graves disease.

This clonotype was counted only a few times. The genes are TRBV6-1 and TRBJ1-1, with 11 bases identical to TRBD1. Looked up from germline, CDR1 is MNHNS and CDR2 is SASEGT. The CDR3 is made up of 15 amino acids. Losses at the gene ends were 7 bases for V and 4 bases for J; bases not matched to a gene: 8. CDR3 amino acids: CASKDRGLSVTEAFF. The DNA of the CDR3 is TGTGCCAGCAAGGACAGGGGGCTAAGCGTCACTGAAGCTTTCTTT.

The chain's CDR3 is CASSLLIRLAGGAGELFF. CDR3 DNA: TGTGCCAGCAGCCTGCTGATTCGACTAGCGGGAGGCGCCGGGGAGCTGTTTTTT. V usage is TRBV28 and J usage is TRBJ2-2; 13 positions match TRBD2. CDR3 length: 18 residues. The germline CDR1 and CDR2 sequences are MDHEN and SYDVKM. The trim removed 6 bases at V and 6 bases at J, leaving 13 bases unmatched.

This sequence joins TRBV15 and TRBJ2-1; no reliable D call. The germline V gene has CDR1 LNHNV and CDR2 YYDKDF (reference sequence). With 4 bases removed from V and 0 bases from J, the gap between germline ends came to 13 bases. The CDR3 has 16 amino acids. CDR3 DNA: TGTGCCACCAGCACCGGTGGCGGTAGCTCCTACAATGAGCAGTTCTTC. It codes for CATSTGGGSSYNEQFF.

In its sample, this clonotype was seen many times. V usage is TRBV12-3 or TRBV12-4 and J usage is TRBJ1-1; D is possibly TRBD1 (6 bases). The CDR3 has 14 amino acids. Trimming stripped 4 bases from V and 1 base from J, with 10 bases between. CDR3 sequence (DNA): TGTGCCAGCAGTTCCCTGACAGGGAACACTGAAGCTTTCTTT. Its protein is CASSSLTGNTEAFF.

This clonotype was picked up many times. The CDR3 sequence is CASSRIAGRGTDTQYF. The DNA of the CDR3 is TGTGCCAGCAGTCGGATAGCGGGAAGGGGCACAGATACGCAGTATTTT. The V and J genes are TRBV28 and TRBJ2-3, with TRBD2 matching 8 bases. Germline CDR1 MDHEN, CDR2 SYDVKM. This CDR3 spans 16 amino acids. Trimming took 5 bases from V and 1 from J; bases not matched to a gene: 8.

This clonotype showed up many times. The chain employs TRBV28 and TRBJ2-5; 7 bases map to TRBD2. CDR1 and CDR2 (germline): MDHEN, SYDVKM. Unmatched junction bases numbered 11, after V lost 3 bases and J lost 1 base. This CDR3 has 17 amino acids. The CDR3 DNA reads TGTGCCAGCAGTTTGACTAAAATAGGGAGGGGCCAAGAGACCCAGTACTTC. As protein: CASSLTKIGRGQETQYF.

This clonotype was observed at least ten times. The chain joins TRBV12-3 or TRBV12-4 to TRBJ2-2; unclear D gene. Trimming removed 1 base from V and 0 bases from J, with 6 bases in between. This CDR3 contains 15 residues. DNA for the CDR3: TGTGCCAGCAGTTTAGGTCCGCCGAACACCGGGGAGCTGTTTTTT. Its protein product is CASSLGPPNTGELFF.

This clonotype was picked up a small number of times. This chain links TRBV5-1 with TRBJ1-6, with a weak D call TRBD1 (6 bases). V lost 4 bases and J lost 8, with 19 bases in between. The CDR3 loop spans 16 amino acids. Germline V gene data show CDR1 as SGHRS and CDR2 as YFSETQ. CDR3 residues: CASSPIPQGYDSPLHF. The CDR3 DNA reads TGCGCCAGCAGCCCTATACCGCAGGGGTACGATTCACCCCTCCACTTT.

This clonotype appeared many times. The chain has TRBV7-3 and TRBJ2-2, with TRBD2 as a possible D gene (5 bases). The V end lost 2 bases, the J end lost 3 bases, and 7 bases lay between the germline ends. Germline-derived CDR1 and CDR2 are SGHTA and FQGTGA. The CDR3 sequence is 14 residues long. The CDR3 sequence: CASSLGGYTGELFF. The CDR3 DNA follows: TGTGCCAGCAGCTTAGGCGGGTACACCGGGGAGCTGTTTTTT.

The chain uses TRBV6-2 or TRBV6-3 and TRBJ2-3; TRBD1 agrees at 7 bases. V dropped 2 bases and J dropped 2; count of bases not matched to a gene: 4. This CDR3 spans 15 amino acids. CDR1 MNHEY and CDR2 SVGEGT come from the germline V gene. CDR3 residues: CASSYRTGFTDTQYF. In nucleotides, the CDR3 is TGTGCCAGCAGTTACCGGACAGGCTTCACAGATACGCAGTATTTT.

This clonotype was detected only a few times. The chain combines TRBV5-1 with TRBJ2-7; D may correspond to TRBD1 or TRBD2 (5 bases each). This CDR3 has 15 amino acids. Germline CDR1 SGHRS, CDR2 YFSETQ. The V gene lost 4 bases and the J gene lost 1 base, with 15 bases spanning the gap. The chain's CDR3 is CASSPGTNPSYEQYF. CDR3 DNA sequence: TGCGCCAGCAGCCCGGGGACGAACCCTTCCTACGAGCAGTACTTC.

The chain uses TRBV19 and TRBJ2-2, with no clear D. Trimming removed 3 bases at V and 6 bases at J, with 14 bases between. Germline loops: CDR1 LNHDA, CDR2 SQIVND (reference sequence). The CDR3 extends over 15 amino acids. CDR3 loop: CASSILIWDAGELFF. DNA for the CDR3: TGTGCCAGTAGTATTTTAATTTGGGATGCCGGGGAGCTGTTTTTT. Filled out from reference TRBV19 and TRBJ2-2, the complete variable domain reads DGGITQSPKYLFRKEGQNVTLSCEQNLNHDAMYWYRQDPGQGLRLIYYSQIVNDFQKGDIAEGYSVSREKKESFPLTVTSAQKNPTAFYLCASSILIWDAGELFFGEGSRLTVL.

This clonotype was detected only a few times. The chain has TRBV5-4 and TRBJ2-7, with 12 nucleotides matching TRBD2. The germline CDR1 and CDR2 sequences are SGHNT and YYREEE (reference sequence). The junction had 6 bases not matched to a gene; V was cut back by 0 bases and J by 2 bases. CDR3 size: 17 residues. CDR3 sequence reads: CASSLARLAGEAYEQYF. The CDR3 coding sequence is TGTGCCAGCAGCTTGGCAAGACTAGCGGGAGAGGCCTACGAGCAGTACTTC.

The rearrangement joins TRBV30 to TRBJ2-7, with D perhaps matching TRBD2 (5 bases). Trimming shortened V by 0 bases and J by 5 bases, and 14 bases separated the two germline ends. Per the germline V gene, CDR1 is GTSNPN and CDR2 is SVGIG (reference sequence). The CDR3 contains 14 residues. CDR3 sequence (DNA): TGTGCCTGGAGTGTACGAGGGTCGAGCGACGAGCAGTACTTC. This sequence encodes CAWSVRGSSDEQYF. Combining the CDR3 with reference TRBV30 and TRBJ2-7 gives the whole variable domain SQTIHQWPATLVQPVGSPLSLECTVEGTSNPNLYWYRQAAGRGLQLLFYSVGIGQISSEVPQNLSASRPQDRQFILSSKKLLLSDSGFYLCAWSVRGSSDEQYFGPGTRLTVT.

The chain combines TRBV6-5 with TRBJ1-1; TRBD1 matches 8 bases. CDR3 length equals 15 residues. J lost 2 bases, V lost 0 bases, and 2 bases had no gene match. CDR1 and CDR2 from the germline V gene are MNHEY and SVGAGI. The CDR3 coding sequence is TGTGCCAGCAGTTACTCACCAGGGGGCAACACTGAAGCTTTCTTT. This gives the protein CASSYSPGGNTEAFF.

Many counts were recorded for this clonotype. This rearrangement joins TRBV28 to TRBJ1-5, with TRBD1 matching over 7 bases. The length of the CDR3 is 17 residues. CDR1 and CDR2 (germline): MDHEN, SYDVKM. J lost 2 bases, V lost 0 bases, and 7 bases had no gene match. This CDR3 is CASSLWAGGKGNQPQHF. Written as DNA, the CDR3 is TGTGCCAGCAGTTTATGGGCAGGGGGAAAGGGCAATCAGCCCCAGCATTTT.

This sequence joins TRBV28 and TRBJ2-5; the match to TRBD2 covers 10 bases. The CDR3 contains 13 residues. The germline V gene encodes CDR1 MDHEN and CDR2 SYDVKM. V was pared by 7 bases and J by 5 bases, with 4 bases of the junction left unmatched. CDR3 nucleotide sequence: TGTGCCAGCACTAGCGGGGGCCAGGAGACCCAGTACTTC. This codes for CASTSGGQETQYF.

V gene TRBV3-1 combines with J gene TRBJ2-2; TRBD2 aligns across 13 bases. The CDR3 length is 20 residues. J lost 5 bases, V lost 4 bases, and 16 bases had no gene match. Germline V gene sequence: CDR1 LGHDT, CDR2 YNNKEL (reference sequence). CDR3 DNA sequence: TGTGCCAGCAGCCCATCACTAGCGGGAGGGCCCATAGAATGGACCGGGGAGCTGTTTTTT. This sequence encodes CASSPSLAGGPIEWTGELFF.

The genes are TRBV7-2 and TRBJ1-5; weak D call: TRBD1 (5 bases). Trimming removed 4 bases from V and 3 bases from J, with 16 bases in between. Germline V gives CDR1 SGHTA, CDR2 FQGNSA. The CDR3 sequence is 16 residues long. The CDR3 coding sequence is TGTGCCAGCAGCTCGTTTTCGACAGCTAACAATCAGCCCCAGCATTTT. It yields the protein CASSSFSTANNQPQHF.

Concerning this clonotype itself: It may be a read error: a sequence one base away is much more abundant. The chain carries TRBV15 and TRBJ1-1, with D unresolved. CDR3 length: 14 residues. Trimming removed 1 base at V and 4 bases at J, with 10 bases between. The V gene's germline CDR1 is LNHNV and CDR2 YYDKDF (reference sequence). CDR3 amino acids: CATSRGTVGTEAFF. In DNA form, the CDR3 reads TGTGCCACCAGCAGAGGCACGGTAGGCACTGAAGCTTTCTTT.

This clonotype was observed a few times. The chain recombines TRBV18 with TRBJ2-5; D is undetermined. CDR1 and CDR2 (germline): KGHSH, LQKENI. CDR3 length equals 13 residues. V was pared by 4 bases and J by 3 bases, with 9 bases between. The CDR3 nucleotides read TGTGCCAGCTCACAGGGTCAGAAAGAGACCCAGTACTTC. Translation: CASSQGQKETQYF.

CDR3 coding DNA: TGTGCCAGTAGTATAAGTCGCGGGAGACCTGGTGAGCAGTACTTC. Residues: CASSISRGRPGEQYF. The J gene is TRBJ2-7, the V gene TRBV19; TRBD2 aligns across 7 bases. Germline lookup yields CDR1 LNHDA and CDR2 SQIVND (reference sequence). V was clipped by 2 bases and J by 7 bases; unmatched bases: 11. This CDR3 contains 15 residues.

This clonotype has only a few counts. The chain has TRBV3-1 and TRBJ1-2; D gene unclear. Trimming removed 3 bases from V and 1 base from J, with 9 bases in between. Looked up from germline, CDR1 is LGHDT and CDR2 is YNNKEL (reference sequence). The CDR3 has 14 residues. The CDR3 bases are TGTGCCAGCAGCCATTCCGTGATTAACTATGGCTACACCTTC. Protein: CASSHSVINYGYTF.

To note about this clonotype: A read error may be the cause here, since a much bigger clone is one base away. This chain uses TRBV27 with TRBJ1-1; TRBD1 is a possible D gene (5 bases). Germline V lookup: CDR1 MNHEY, CDR2 SMNVEV (reference sequence). The CDR3 sequence is 14 residues long. Here the CDR3 reads CASSNHDSPTEALF. CDR3 coding DNA: TGTGCCAGCTCAAACCACGACAGCCCGACTGAAGCTCTCTTT.

This clonotype showed up many times. This chain uses TRBV6-5 with TRBJ2-2, with 8 bases matching TRBD1. This CDR3 spans 19 amino acids. Germline V CDR1 and CDR2: MNHEY, SVGAGI. V trimming: 4 bases; J trimming: 0 bases; junction bases outside the gene matches: 13. CDR3 in DNA: TGTGCCAGCAGTTCAGTTAGGGGACAGGTGAAAACGAACACCGGGGAGCTGTTTTTT. Translated: CASSSVRGQVKTNTGELFF.